One sample yielded the 5 T cell receptor beta chains listed below, sequenced in a study of cytomegalovirus exposure and HLA in healthy donors. PCR used 60 Vbeta primers and 13 Jbeta primers. Produced via immunoSEQ multiplex PCR; TCRdb's table is partial and in-frame only. The table shows 100,000 to 150,000 clones, with roughly 76% occurring only once. The sample consisted of PBMCs. The receptor source for this set is a woman aged 60 to 75 in good health and CMV-seropositive.

The rearrangement joins TRBV5-5 to TRBJ1-2, with TRBD1 as a possible D gene (5 bases). CDR3 length: 16 amino acids. The V end was cut by 0 bases, the J end by 4 bases, with 16 bases between. The germline gives CDR1 SGHKS, CDR2 YYEKEE (reference sequence). CDR3 protein: CASSLDAGGNLYGYTF. In nucleotides, the CDR3 is TGTGCCAGCAGCTTGGATGCGGGGGGGAACCTCTATGGCTACACCTTC.

V gene TRBV4-2 combines with J gene TRBJ1-4; tentatively, D is TRBD1 (6 bases). This CDR3 has 16 residues. V was trimmed by 5 bases and J by 2 bases, leaving 15 bases between them. Per the germline V gene, CDR1 is LGHNA and CDR2 is YNFKEQ. The CDR3: CASSYATGSTNEKLFF. CDR3 nucleotide sequence: TGTGCCAGCAGCTATGCCACAGGGAGTACTAATGAAAAACTGTTTTTT.

CDR3 in DNA: TGTGCCAGCTCACCAGTAGCAGGGGACACAGATACGCAGTATTTT. Translation: CASSPVAGDTDTQYF. V and J are TRBV18 and TRBJ2-3; maybe TRBD1 (6 bases). Germline V gene lookup returns CDR1 KGHSH and CDR2 LQKENI. The CDR3 totals 15 residues. Deletions cut 2 bases from V and 2 bases from J, with 11 bases between.

The rearrangement links TRBV19 to TRBJ1-1; D ambiguous. Trimming removed 3 bases from V and 5 bases from J, with 16 bases in between. Germline CDR1 reads LNHDA; CDR2 reads SQIVND (reference sequence). The CDR3 runs 15 residues. CDR3 sequence (DNA): TGTGCCAGTAGTATCCCCGGGGAGGGCGTAACTGAAGCTTTCTTT. Protein: CASSIPGEGVTEAFF.

This clone showed up just a few times. This chain links TRBV27 with TRBJ1-5, with 12 bases that match TRBD1. With V trimmed by 6 bases and J by 7 bases, 1 base remained unmatched. Germline V CDR1 and CDR2: MNHEY, SMNVEV (reference sequence). The CDR3 runs to 13 residues. The CDR3 region has the DNA TGTGCCAGCAGGGGACAGGGGGCGCAGCCCCAGCATTTT. The encoded protein is CASRGQGAQPQHF.